The rows below give T cell receptor beta chains drawn from one sample of a study of regulatory and conventional T cells in RAG deficiency. Assay: immunoSEQ multiplex PCR; the TCRdb copy retains only in-frame clones and omits some. The table shows roughly 11,000 clones, with roughly 94% occurring only once. These same data were also listed under a study on regulatory T cells.

The sample taken for sequencing was CD127- CD25+ CD4+ Tregs sorted from blood. These receptors all come from a human donor in good health. CDR3s include the opening cysteine and the closing phenylalanine or tryptophan. The order of the fields is J gene, D gene, V gene, clone size, CDR3 protein, CDR3 DNA. D genes are given only for firm matches. Where a row states a size, it is once, few, many or the class of an expanded clone; other rows omit it.

TRBJ1-5 | TRBD1 | TRBV7-9 | NA | CASSLGGQGNQPQHF | TGTGCCAGCAGCTTAGGGGGACAGGGAAATCAGCCCCAGCATTTT
TRBJ1-1 | NA | TRBV5-1 | NA | CASRQQGATATEAFF | TGCGCCAGCAGGCAACAAGGGGCGACAGCGACTGAAGCTTTCTTT
TRBJ1-5 | NA | TRBV2 | NA | CASSVRGSSNQPQHF | TGTGCCAGCAGTGTTCGAGGGTCCAGCAATCAGCCCCAGCATTTT
TRBJ2-4 | TRBD1 | TRBV7-4 | NA | CASSSTGVPNIQYF | TGTGCCAGCAGCTCGACAGGGGTCCCAAACATTCAGTACTTC
TRBJ1-5 | NA | TRBV6-1 | NA | CASQGTGNQPQHF | TGTGCCAGCCAGGGTACCGGCAATCAGCCCCAGCATTTT
TRBJ2-3 | TRBD1 | TRBV9 | NA | CASSVAPIQGGTDTQYF | TGTGCCAGCAGCGTAGCGCCCATACAGGGGGGCACAGATACGCAGTATTTT
TRBJ2-1 | NA | TRBV5-1 | NA | CASSWGGGRQEQFF | TGCGCCAGCAGCTGGGGCGGGGGCCGCCAGGAGCAGTTCTTC
TRBJ2-7 | NA | TRBV5-1 | NA | CASSLDGSSYEQYF | TGCGCCAGCAGCTTGGACGGTAGCTCCTACGAGCAGTACTTC
TRBJ2-5 | TRBD2 | TRBV5-1 | NA | CASSTGTSPYQETQYF | TGCGCCAGCAGCACGGGGACTAGCCCGTACCAAGAGACCCAGTACTTC
TRBJ2-3 | NA | TRBV27 | NA | CASSATWGRTDTQYF | TGTGCCAGCAGTGCCACCTGGGGGAGGACAGATACGCAGTATTTT
TRBJ1-1 | NA | TRBV2 | NA | CASNPGRDEAFF | TGTGCCAGCAACCCAGGGAGGGACGAAGCTTTCTTT
TRBJ1-1 | TRBD1 | TRBV4-1 | NA | CASSQVRQGWVHF | TGCGCCAGCAGCCAAGTTAGACAGGGGTGGGTCCACTTT
TRBJ1-5 | TRBD1 | TRBV9 | NA | CASSGTGGTNQPQHF | TGTGCCAGCAGTGGGACAGGGGGCACAAATCAGCCCCAGCATTTT
TRBJ1-1 | NA | TRBV14 | NA | CASSPRVGGSTEAFF | TGTGCCAGCAGCCCTAGGGTTGGGGGGAGCACTGAAGCTTTCTTT
TRBJ1-1 | TRBD1 | TRBV28 | NA | CASSLDRGRYFTEAFF | TGTGCCAGCAGTTTGGACAGGGGGCGATATTTCACTGAAGCTTTCTTT
TRBJ1-6 | NA | TRBV6-6 | NA | CATRRVSYNSPLHF | TGTGCCACACGGCGGGTCTCCTATAATTCACCCCTCCACTTT
TRBJ2-3 | NA | TRBV5-1 | NA | CASSLRSTDTQYF | TGCGCCAGCAGCCTGAGGAGCACAGATACGCAGTATTTT
TRBJ1-1 | TRBD1 | TRBV2 | NA | CASSQPGQMNTEAFF | TGTGCCAGCAGTCAACCGGGACAGATGAACACTGAAGCTTTCTTT
TRBJ1-1 | NA | TRBV27 | NA | CASSLSYLREAFF | TGTGCCAGCAGTTTATCGTACCTTAGAGAAGCTTTCTTT
TRBJ2-7 | NA | TRBV19 | once | CASSMRGKPYEQYF | TGTGCCAGTAGTATGAGGGGGAAGCCCTACGAGCAGTACTTC
TRBJ1-2 | NA | TRBV6-7 | NA | CASSGPRGGYTF | TGTGCCAGCTCCGGGCCCAGGGGAGGCTACACCTTC
TRBJ2-7 | NA | TRBV27 | NA | CASSVRYEQYF | TGTGCCAGCAGTGTACGGTACGAGCAGTACTTC
TRBJ2-3 | NA | TRBV5-1 | NA | CASSLQGVATDTQYF | TGCGCCAGCAGCTTACAGGGAGTGGCCACAGATACGCAGTATTTT
TRBJ2-1 | TRBD2 | TRBV11-3 | NA | CASSWGGGKGEQFF | TGTGCCAGCAGCTGGGGCGGGGGAAAGGGTGAGCAGTTCTTC